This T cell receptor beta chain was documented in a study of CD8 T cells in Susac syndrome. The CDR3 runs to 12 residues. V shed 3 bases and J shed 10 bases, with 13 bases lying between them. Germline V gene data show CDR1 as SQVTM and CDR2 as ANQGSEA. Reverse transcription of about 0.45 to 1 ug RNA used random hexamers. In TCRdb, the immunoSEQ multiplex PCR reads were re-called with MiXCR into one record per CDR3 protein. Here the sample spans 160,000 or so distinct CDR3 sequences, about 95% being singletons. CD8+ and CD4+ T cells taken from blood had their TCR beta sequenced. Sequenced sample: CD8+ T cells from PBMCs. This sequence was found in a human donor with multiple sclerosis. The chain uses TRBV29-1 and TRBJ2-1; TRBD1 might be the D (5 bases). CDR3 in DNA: TGCAGCGTTGACGACAGACCTTGGGAGCAGTTCTTC. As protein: CSVDDRPWEQFF.